A selection of T cell receptor beta chains follows, all from one sample in a study of T cells in Graves' hyperthyroidism and ophthalmopathy. In TCRdb, the multiplex PCR reads were re-called with MiXCR into one record per CDR3 protein. Among almost 350,000 distinct CDR3 sequences listed, around 18% were seen once. Sequenced sample: blood. The receptors here all came from a woman aged 40-49 years with Graves' ophthalmopathy. Each CDR3 is given with its conserved first and last residue. The D gene is left open where the match is weak. A clone size is listed for some rows: how often the clone was seen (once, few, many), or a class if it is expanded.

len	v_gene	abundance	d_gene	j_gene	CDR3nt	CDR3aa
14	TRBV7-2	many	NA	TRBJ1-1	TGTGCCAGCAGCTTAGCGTGGCAAGTCACTGAAGCTTTCTTT	CASSLAWQVTEAFF
14	TRBV7-2	NA	NA	TRBJ2-2	TGTGCCAGCAGCCCGAAGGGGGGGACCGGGGAGCTGTTTTTT	CASSPKGGTGELFF
17	TRBV7-2	many	NA	TRBJ2-7	TGTGCCAGCAGCTTAGGGACCCGGGCCCAAATGAACGGGGAGCAGTACTTC	CASSLGTRAQMNGEQYF
15	TRBV7-8	many	TRBD1	TRBJ2-7	TGTGCCAGCAGCACGCCGGGACAGGGTACGTGGGAGCAGTACTTC	CASSTPGQGTWEQYF
13	TRBV29-1	NA	TRBD2	TRBJ2-7	TGCAGCGTTTTACTAGCGGGAGCTAACGAGCAGTACTTC	CSVLLAGANEQYF
14	TRBV4-1	many	TRBD1	TRBJ1-1	TGCGCCAGCAGCCTTACAGGGGGCAAGACTGAAGCTTTCTTT	CASSLTGGKTEAFF
15	TRBV20-1	NA	TRBD1	TRBJ1-1	TGCAGTGCTAGCCGAGGGACAGGGGGCCGGACTGAAGCTTTTTTT	CSASRGTGGRTEAFF
18	TRBV6-1	NA	NA	TRBJ1-1	TGTGCCAGCAGTGAAGCGCTAACTAAGGGGCTGGTGGGCACTGAAGCTTTCTTT	CASSEALTKGLVGTEAFF
15	TRBV6-2/TRBV6-3	many	TRBD1	TRBJ1-5	TGTGCCAGCAAGGCCGGGGGACAGGGGAATCAGCCCCAGCATTTT	CASKAGGQGNQPQHF
14	TRBV7-2	many	TRBD1	TRBJ1-5	TGTGCCAGCAGCCATACAGGGGAAGGACAGCCCCAGCATTTT	CASSHTGEGQPQHF
12	TRBV6-5	many	TRBD1	TRBJ2-7	TGTGCCAGCAGTCGGACAGGGGAGGTGATCGACTTC	CASSRTGEVIDF
16	TRBV6-5	NA	NA	TRBJ2-2	TGTGCCAGCAGTTGGGAGGGGGAGACGAACACCGGGGAGCTGTTTTTT	CASSWEGETNTGELFF
14	TRBV5-6	many	NA	TRBJ1-2	TGTGCCAGCAGCGGGGGCCTTTACAACTATGGCTACACCTTC	CASSGGLYNYGYTF
15	TRBV6-1	NA	NA	TRBJ1-2	TGTGCCAGCAGTCTGTGGGGGGTAGGGCGCTATGGCTACACCTTC	CASSLWGVGRYGYTF
16	TRBV12-3/TRBV12-4	NA	TRBD2	TRBJ2-5	TGTGCCAGCAGTTACTGGACTAGCGGGAGCAGCGAGACCCAGTACTTC	CASSYWTSGSSETQYF
18	TRBV6-4	many	NA	TRBJ2-7	TGTGCCAGCCGAGTACAGGGCCGGGTGACTAGATCCTTCTACGAGCAGTACTTC	CASRVQGRVTRSFYEQYF
13	TRBV10-3	many	TRBD1	TRBJ2-7	TGTGCCATCAGGATGGACAGGCCCTACGAGCAGTACTTC	CAIRMDRPYEQYF
12	TRBV19	many	NA	TRBJ1-3	TGTGCCAGTACCGGGGGCTGGAACACCATATATTTT	CASTGGWNTIYF
15	TRBV30	few	NA	TRBJ1-1	TGTGCCTGGAGTAACACAGGGCGGGTGAACACTGAAGCTTTCTTT	CAWSNTGRVNTEAFF
14	TRBV5-1	many	TRBD1	TRBJ2-7	TGCGCCAGCAGCGTACAGGGGCCTGACTACGAGCAGTACTTC	CASSVQGPDYEQYF
13	TRBV20-1	many	TRBD2	TRBJ2-5	TGCAGTGCTAGCGGGCTAGCGGAAGAGACCCAGTACTTC	CSASGLAEETQYF
14	TRBV28	many	NA	TRBJ1-1	TGTGCCAGCAGTTTCGCTGGGGCAGATACTGAAGCTTTCTTT	CASSFAGADTEAFF
16	TRBV28	NA	TRBD1	TRBJ2-2	TGTGCCAGCACCGGACCGGGACAGACGAACACCGGGGAGCTGTTTTTT	CASTGPGQTNTGELFF
17	TRBV27	many	TRBD1	TRBJ1-1	TGTGCCAGCAGTTTATACGGGACAGATCTACCAAACACTGAAGCTTTCTTT	CASSLYGTDLPNTEAFF
12	TRBV6-1	many	NA	TRBJ1-1	TGTGCCACCCAGGTGGGTTCCACTGAAGCTTTCTTT	CATQVGSTEAFF
14	TRBV2	many	TRBD1	TRBJ1-2	TGTGCCAGCACCTCGCCCGGGACAGGATATGGCTACACCTTC	CASTSPGTGYGYTF